The 25 T cell receptor beta chains presented below share a single source sample, sequenced in a study of cytomegalovirus exposure and HLA in healthy donors. The PCR made use of 60 Vbeta and 13 Jbeta primers. This table comes from immunoSEQ multiplex PCR, and its TCRdb copy is limited to in-frame clones, with some not included. The sample consists of about 170,000 clones, around 76% of them appearing once. What was sequenced was PBMCs. These receptor sequences come from a man aged 35 to 55 in good health and CMV-seropositive.

This sequence joins TRBV10-3 and TRBJ2-1; D may be TRBD2 (6 bases). The CDR3 runs 16 residues. Trimming stripped 2 bases from V and 4 bases from J, with 15 bases between. Germline V CDR1 and CDR2: ENHRY, SYGVKD. CDR3 protein: CAISEGGNGLYNEQFF. CDR3 sequence (DNA): TGTGCCATCAGTGAGGGAGGGAATGGCCTTTACAATGAGCAGTTCTTC.

This clone was counted a few times. The chain has TRBV4-2 and TRBJ2-7, with TRBD2 as a possible D gene (7 bases). Trimming shortened V by 1 base and J by 13 bases, and 23 bases separated the two germline ends. The CDR3 totals 15 residues. Germline loops: CDR1 LGHNA, CDR2 YNFKEQ. The chain's CDR3 is CASSQGGGGGASGYF. The DNA of the CDR3 is TGTGCCAGCAGCCAAGGGGGTGGCGGGGGCGCCTCGGGCTACTTC.

This CDR3 reads CASSNRAGVPYGYTF. In DNA form, the CDR3 reads TGTGCCAGCAGCAATCGGGCAGGGGTGCCCTATGGCTACACCTTC. The chain employs TRBV21-1 and TRBJ1-2; no DNA check was done on the table's D call, TRBD1. TRBV21-1 is listed as a pseudogene. The CDR3 has 15 residues.

This clone was recorded only once. The chain links TRBV19 to TRBJ1-5, with 10 positions matching TRBD1. This CDR3 is built from 15 residues. The germline V gene has CDR1 LNHDA and CDR2 SQIVND (reference sequence). Trimming at V came to 10 bases and at J to 5 bases, leaving 11 bases not matched to a gene. CDR3 sequence reads: CATRTGGASDQPQHF. The DNA for the CDR3 is TGTGCCACACGGACAGGGGGAGCATCGGATCAGCCCCAGCATTTT.

The J gene is TRBJ1-2, the V gene TRBV21-1. TRBV21-1 is labeled a pseudogene. The CDR3 runs 15 residues. The DNA for the CDR3 is TGTGCCAGCAGCCCTCCGGGGGGGCCAAACCGTGGCTACACCTTC. Amino acid sequence: CASSPPGGPNRGYTF.

J is TRBJ1-3 and V is TRBV5-1, with 8 bases lining up with TRBD1. Germline V gene sequence: CDR1 SGHRS, CDR2 YFSETQ. V lost 10 bases, J lost 1 base, and 1 base stayed unmatched. The CDR3 spans 12 residues. The CDR3 sequence is CAGQGSGNTIYF. The CDR3 DNA reads TGCGCCGGACAGGGATCTGGAAACACCATATATTTT.

The rearrangement uses TRBV5-4 and TRBJ1-3, with D possibly being TRBD1 (6 bases). The CDR3 consists of 15 residues. Trimming took off 0 bases at V and 2 bases at J, with 9 bases between the two ends. Germline CDR1 and CDR2: SGHNT and YYREEE (reference sequence). CDR3 sequence: CASSLAAGAGNTIYF. The CDR3 DNA reads as TGTGCCAGCAGCTTGGCGGCAGGGGCTGGAAACACCATATATTTT.

The genes are TRBV11-2 and TRBJ2-3, with D possibly being TRBD1 (5 bases). The CDR3 length is 13 residues. Deletions cut 7 bases from V and 6 bases from J, with 14 bases between. Germline assignment: CDR1 SGHAT and CDR2 FQNNGV. CDR3 amino acids: CASKLGVLDTQYF. The DNA of the CDR3 is TGTGCCAGCAAGTTAGGGGTTTTGGATACGCAGTATTTT.

The genes are TRBV7-2 and TRBJ1-1; D is possibly TRBD1 (6 bases). This CDR3 is built from 16 residues. Germline CDR1 and CDR2: SGHTA and FQGNSA. The V gene lost 1 base and the J gene lost 0 bases, with 12 bases spanning the gap. CDR3: CASSLGGGGMNTEAFF. The CDR3 DNA sequence: TGTGCCAGCAGCTTAGGCGGTGGGGGCATGAACACTGAAGCTTTCTTT. Full variable domain (missing parts from reference TRBV7-2 and TRBJ1-1): GAGVSQSPSNKVTEKGKDVELRCDPISGHTALYWYRQSLGQGLEFLIYFQGNSAPDKSGLPSDRFSAERTGGSVSTLTIQRTQQEDSAVYLCASSLGGGGMNTEAFFGQGTRLTVV.

The chain combines TRBV28 with TRBJ1-5; 10 bases are shared with TRBD1. V trimming: 5 bases; J trimming: 5 bases; junction bases outside the gene matches: 9. Germline CDR1 MDHEN, CDR2 SYDVKM. CDR3 length: 16 amino acids. The CDR3 DNA is TGTGCCAGCAGTATACCCGGACAGGGGGTAGATCAGCCCCAGCATTTT. This codes for CASSIPGQGVDQPQHF.

The CDR3 DNA sequence: TGTGCCACCTCCGACAGGGGAAGGACCGGGGAGCTGTTTTTT. It encodes CATSDRGRTGELFF. The rearrangement links TRBV15 to TRBJ2-2; 8 bases are a match to TRBD1. Unmatched junction bases numbered 7, after V lost 8 bases and J lost 5 bases. The CDR3 totals 14 residues. In germline, CDR1 is LNHNV, CDR2 YYDKDF (reference sequence).

This clone was detected only once. This chain uses TRBV4-1 with TRBJ1-5, with no clear D. CDR1 and CDR2 from the germline V gene are MGHRA and YSYEKL. This CDR3 region has 13 residues. V lost 1 base and J 11 bases, leaving 12 bases between the germline ends. The CDR3 sequence is CASSQVGLGAQHF. As DNA, the CDR3 is TGCGCCAGCAGCCAAGTTGGCCTCGGGGCCCAGCATTTT.

This clone was seen only a few times. The J gene is TRBJ1-1, the V gene TRBV29-1, with TRBD1 as a possible D gene (5 bases). CDR3 length equals 13 residues. Germline V CDR1 and CDR2: SQVTM, ANQGSEA. This CDR3 reads CATAGALNTEAFF. In nucleotides, the CDR3 is TGCGCGACGGCTGGGGCTTTGAACACTGAAGCTTTCTTT.

The rearrangement joins TRBV5-4 to TRBJ1-1, with a weak D call TRBD1 (5 bases). The CDR3 length is 14 residues. V was trimmed by 1 base and J by 4 bases, leaving 11 bases between them. In germline, CDR1 is SGHNT, CDR2 YYREEE (reference sequence). The chain's CDR3 is CASSLIGGSTEAFF. CDR3 nucleotide sequence: TGTGCCAGCAGCTTGATCGGGGGTTCCACTGAAGCTTTCTTT.

Only a few counts were recorded for this clone. The V call is TRBV6-5, the J call TRBJ2-5; no clear D gene. The assigned J gene may be wrong: the sequence end matches TRBJ2-7 better. From germline, CDR1 is MNHEY and CDR2 SVGAGI. The length of the CDR3 is 14 residues. CDR3 sequence: CASRPSVTSYEQYF. CDR3 sequence (DNA): TGTGCCAGCAGGCCTAGTGTAACCTCCTACGAGCAGTACTTC.

J is TRBJ1-1 and V is TRBV7-2, with D hard to call. Germline CDR1 and CDR2: SGHTA and FQGNSA. The V end lost 5 bases, the J end lost 7 bases, and 17 bases lay between the germline ends. This CDR3 is 14 amino acids long. CDR3 sequence reads: CASSPQPSRDEAFF. In DNA form, the CDR3 reads TGTGCCAGCAGCCCCCAACCCTCACGGGATGAAGCTTTCTTT.

Comment on this clone: Germline is not matched at one junction end, which may reflect a read error. This rearrangement joins TRBV7-2 to TRBJ1-1; D is possibly TRBD1 (5 bases). Germline assignment: CDR1 SGHTA and CDR2 FQGNSA. The CDR3 extends over 14 amino acids. CDR3 DNA: TGTGCCAGCAGCTTTCAGGGTCAGAACTCTGAAGCTTTCTTT. It specifies CASSFQGQNSEAFF. The full variable domain, completed using reference TRBV7-2 and TRBJ1-1, is GAGVSQSPSNKVTEKGKDVELRCDPISGHTALYWYRQSLGQGLEFLIYFQGNSAPDKSGLPSDRFSAERTGGSVSTLTIQRTQQEDSAVYLCASSFQGQNSEAFFGQGTRLTVV.

V usage is TRBV5-1 and J usage is TRBJ1-6; 10 bases line up with TRBD1. The V gene end was trimmed by 0 bases and the J gene end by 7 bases; junction bases not matched to a gene: 4. This CDR3 has 16 amino acids. The germline V gene has CDR1 SGHRS and CDR2 YFSETQ. CDR3 region: CASSLGQGAGNSPLHF. The CDR3 region has the DNA TGCGCCAGCAGCTTGGGACAGGGGGCAGGGAATTCACCCCTCCACTTT.

This chain joins TRBV6-5 and TRBJ2-7; D possibly corresponds to TRBD2 (6 bases). CDR3 size: 15 residues. Germline values: CDR1 MNHEY, CDR2 SVGAGI. Trimming took 0 bases from V and 2 from J, leaving 11 bases between them. The DNA for the CDR3 is TGTGCCAGCAGTTACTCAGGCGGGGCTCCCTACGAGCAGTACTTC. Encoded protein: CASSYSGGAPYEQYF.

The J gene is TRBJ2-7, the V gene TRBV4-1; the D is unclear. The CDR3 runs to 14 residues. V lost 2 bases, J lost 3 bases, and 11 bases lay in between. Germline-derived CDR1 and CDR2 are MGHRA and YSYEKL. Here the CDR3 DNA reads TGCGCCAGCAGCCAAAGTCCCTCGGGCTACGAGCAGTACTTC. Its protein product is CASSQSPSGYEQYF.

The chain carries TRBV18 and TRBJ2-1, with TRBD2 identical over 7 bases. This CDR3 region has 17 residues. V dropped 1 base and J dropped 5; count of bases not matched to a gene: 11. Per germline, CDR1 KGHSH and CDR2 LQKENI. CDR3 in amino acids: CASSPQARAGSNNEQFF. The CDR3 DNA reads TGTGCCAGCTCACCACAAGCGCGAGCGGGGAGCAACAATGAGCAGTTCTTC.

The CDR3 here is CASSPRGDFEQYF. CDR3 DNA: TGTGCCAGCTCACCACGGGGGGACTTCGAGCAGTACTTC. This chain links TRBV18 with TRBJ2-7; a weak D match, TRBD2 (6 bases). Germline loops: CDR1 KGHSH, CDR2 LQKENI. The V end lost 1 base, the J end lost 6 bases, and 10 bases lay between the germline ends. The CDR3 runs to 13 residues.

This chain uses TRBV19 with TRBJ1-2; D is possibly TRBD1 (6 bases). CDR3 length: 13 amino acids. Germline CDR1 LNHDA, CDR2 SQIVND (reference sequence). Trimming cost V 4 bases and J 7 bases, with 13 bases left between them. The chain's CDR3 is CASSNSGTFGYTF. In DNA, the CDR3 is TGTGCCAGTAGTAATTCCGGGACATTTGGCTACACCTTC. The full variable domain, in which reference TRBV19 and TRBJ1-2 provide the parts outside the CDR3, is DGGITQSPKYLFRKEGQNVTLSCEQNLNHDAMYWYRQDPGQGLRLIYYSQIVNDFQKGDIAEGYSVSREKKESFPLTVTSAQKNPTAFYLCASSNSGTFGYTFGSGTRLTVV.

The gene calls are TRBV7-9 and TRBJ2-7, with a weak D call TRBD2 (6 bases). V lost 5 bases and J 1 base, leaving 9 bases between the germline ends. CDR1 and CDR2 from the germline V gene are SEHNR and FQNEAQ (reference sequence). This CDR3 has 13 residues. The CDR3 region is CASSRDSSYEQYF. In DNA, the CDR3 is TGTGCCAGCAGCCGGGACTCGTCCTACGAGCAGTACTTC.

There are a few counts of this clone. The rearrangement joins TRBV4-3 to TRBJ1-1; perhaps TRBD1 as D (5 bases). The V gene lost 3 bases and the J gene lost 10 bases, with 12 bases spanning the gap. The germline gives CDR1 LGHNA, CDR2 YSLEER. CDR3 length equals 12 residues. The CDR3 region has the DNA TGCGCCAGCAGCCACGACGACGGGGGAGCTTTCTTT. Amino acids: CASSHDDGGAFF.